A single sample is the source of the 11 T cell receptor beta chains below, sequenced in a study of cytomegalovirus exposure and HLA in healthy donors. Primers: 60 Vbeta forward and 13 Jbeta reverse. Libraries were prepared by immunoSEQ multiplex PCR; TCRdb keeps only in-frame clonotypes and omits some of them. The sample has 130,000 to 150,000 clones. Specimen: PBMCs. The receptors were sampled from a male donor in good health and CMV-seronegative.

The chain carries TRBV28 and TRBJ2-7; D perhaps matches TRBD2 (7 bases). The CDR3 covers 15 residues. The ends were cut back, 5 bases at V and 2 bases at J, with 16 bases in the middle. Germline CDR1 MDHEN, CDR2 SYDVKM. Here the CDR3 DNA reads TGTGCCAGCAGTATCTCGGTAGGGGGGGCCTACGAGCAGTACTTC. Protein product: CASSISVGGAYEQYF.

The rearrangement joins TRBV13 to TRBJ1-6; D is unclear. The CDR3 is 12 amino acids. The germline gives CDR1 PRHDT, CDR2 FYEKMQ (reference sequence). Trimming removed 1 base at V and 8 bases at J, with 3 bases between. CDR3 bases: TGTGCCAGCAGCTTAGCCGATTCACCCCTCCACTTT. This encodes CASSLADSPLHF.

The V and J genes are TRBV7-8 and TRBJ2-4, with D perhaps matching TRBD2 (6 bases). V lost 2 bases, J lost 7 bases, and 9 bases lay in between. The CDR3 sequence is 13 residues long. The germline CDR1 and CDR2 sequences are SGHVS and FQNEAQ. CDR3 residues: CASSLSAGNIQYF. The CDR3 DNA sequence: TGTGCCAGCAGCTTATCGGCGGGGAACATTCAGTACTTC.

The chain recombines TRBV5-6 with TRBJ2-7, with 8 bases lining up with TRBD1. V shed 2 bases, J shed 6 bases, and the junction held 10 bases outside the gene matches. CDR1 SGHDT and CDR2 YYEEEE come from the germline V gene. The CDR3 has 15 residues. This CDR3 reads CASSLTGGELGEQYF. Here the CDR3 DNA reads TGTGCCAGCAGCTTAACAGGGGGAGAGTTGGGCGAGCAGTACTTC.

The chain joins TRBV5-4 to TRBJ1-1, with D maybe TRBD1 (5 bases). The CDR3 contains 14 residues. Germline V lookup: CDR1 SGHNT, CDR2 YYREEE (reference sequence). Trimming removed 4 bases at V and 5 bases at J, with 15 bases between. The CDR3 DNA follows: TGTGCCAGCAGCACGAGCCCTAGGGGAACTGAAGCTTTCTTT. Translated, it gives CASSTSPRGTEAFF.

The chain recombines TRBV4-3 with TRBJ2-3; 11 bases line up with TRBD2. The germline CDR1 and CDR2 sequences are LGHNA and YSLEER. CDR3 size: 16 residues. The V gene end was trimmed by 0 bases and the J gene end by 6 bases; junction bases not matched to a gene: 5. The CDR3 region is CASSQDSGGAGDTQYF. The CDR3 DNA follows: TGCGCCAGCAGCCAAGATAGCGGGGGGGCCGGGGATACGCAGTATTTT.

J is TRBJ1-2 and V is TRBV5-1, with unresolved D. This CDR3 is built from 15 residues. V was pared by 4 bases and J by 8 bases, with 21 bases between. CDR1 is SGHRS and CDR2 is YFSETQ in the germline V gene. CDR3 in DNA: TGCGCCAGCAGCCGAAAAGGCCCCGGGGAGGAAGGCTACACCTTC. Encoded protein: CASSRKGPGEEGYTF. Full variable domain (outside the CDR3, taken from reference TRBV5-1 and TRBJ1-2): KAGVTQTPRYLIKTRGQQVTLSCSPISGHRSVSWYQQTPGQGLQFLFEYFSETQRNKGNFPGRFSGRQFSNSRSEMNVSTLELGDSALYLCASSRKGPGEEGYTFGSGTRLTVV.

V and J are TRBV28 and TRBJ2-1, with 7 bases aligning to TRBD1. In germline, CDR1 is MDHEN, CDR2 SYDVKM. The CDR3 runs to 14 residues. J lost 3 bases, V lost 3 bases, and 2 bases had no gene match. CDR3 sequence reads: CASSFGTDYNEQFF. CDR3 coding DNA: TGTGCCAGCAGTTTTGGGACAGACTACAATGAGCAGTTCTTC.

The gene calls are TRBV29-1 and TRBJ2-5; the match to TRBD2 covers 7 bases. The length of the CDR3 is 13 residues. With V trimmed by 8 bases and J by 4 bases, 10 bases remained unmatched. The V gene's germline CDR1 is SQVTM and CDR2 ANQGSEA. The DNA of the CDR3 is TGCAGCACCGGGACTACCCAAGGAGAGACCCAGTACTTC. As protein: CSTGTTQGETQYF.

The chain is built from TRBV30 and TRBJ2-1; possibly TRBD2 for D (5 bases). V shed 0 bases and J shed 0 bases, with 6 bases lying between them. The CDR3 has 14 residues. In germline, CDR1 is GTSNPN, CDR2 SVGIG (reference sequence). CDR3 region: CAWSVSASYNEQFF. The CDR3 DNA is TGTGCCTGGAGTGTTAGCGCCTCCTACAATGAGCAGTTCTTC.

V and J are TRBV9 and TRBJ1-2, with D maybe TRBD1 (6 bases). V was clipped by 0 bases and J by 3 bases, with 12 bases between them. Germline CDR1 SGDLS, CDR2 YYNGEE. The CDR3 extends over 15 amino acids. CDR3 protein: CASSVESGVHYGYTF. CDR3 DNA sequence: TGTGCCAGCAGCGTAGAGTCAGGGGTACACTATGGCTACACCTTC.